Here is one T cell receptor (beta chain) with its context. The antigen is not known. Recipient PBMCs carried a CFSE label and met irradiated graft donor PBMCs for approximately 6 days before FACS sorting. This sample was taken from a study of Tregs in tolerant kidney transplant recipients. Broader study findings: The small number of patients limits these findings pending further validation. Antigen-driven expansion was suggested because donor-specific Tregs expanded more than all Tregs in tolerant patients.

The table came from immunoSEQ multiplex PCR; TCRdb's copy has only in-frame clones and leaves some out. The sample yields around 15,000 clones, nearly 55% seen once. The CDR3 covers 14 residues. CDR1 is GTSNPN and CDR2 is SVGIG in the germline V gene (reference sequence). Trimming stripped 3 bases from V and 10 bases from J, with 16 bases between. This TCR derives from a human patient who received a combined kidney and bone marrow transplant. Sample: CD4+ T cells from blood cultured with allogeneic cells, taken before the transplant. The rearrangement joins TRBV30 to TRBJ1-6; D is perhaps TRBD1 (5 bases). CDR3 sequence: CAWRRDLRGSPLHF. The CDR3 region has the DNA TGTGCCTGGAGGAGGGACCTCCGGGGGTCACCCCTCCACTTT.